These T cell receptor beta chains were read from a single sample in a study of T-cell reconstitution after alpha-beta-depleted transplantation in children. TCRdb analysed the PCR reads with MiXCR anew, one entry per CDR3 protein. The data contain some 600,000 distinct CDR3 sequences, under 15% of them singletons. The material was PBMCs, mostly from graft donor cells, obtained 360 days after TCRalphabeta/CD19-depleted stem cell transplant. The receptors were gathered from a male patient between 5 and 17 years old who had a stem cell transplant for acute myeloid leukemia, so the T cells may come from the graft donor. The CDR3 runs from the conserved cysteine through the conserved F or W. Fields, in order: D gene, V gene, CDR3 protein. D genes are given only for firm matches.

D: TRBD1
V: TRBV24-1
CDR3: CATSALVGRGNSYEQYF

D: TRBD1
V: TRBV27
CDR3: CASSPRDREHYNEQFF

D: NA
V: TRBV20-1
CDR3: CSASGQTYEQYF

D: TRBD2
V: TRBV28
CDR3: CASSLWAGSGRDHNEQFF

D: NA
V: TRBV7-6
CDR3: CASSPTASSRNEQFF

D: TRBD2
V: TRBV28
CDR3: CASSFGGSGGSYNEQFF

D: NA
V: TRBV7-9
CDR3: CASSPSRAQYF

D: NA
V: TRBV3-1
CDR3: CASTPGGSSTPLHF

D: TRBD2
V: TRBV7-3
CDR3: CASSPLAGGLFSEQFF

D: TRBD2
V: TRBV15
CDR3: CATMGLAGGYNEQFF

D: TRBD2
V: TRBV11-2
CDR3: CASSLDLARASGRYQETQYF

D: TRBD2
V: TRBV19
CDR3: CAGRLAGDKYF

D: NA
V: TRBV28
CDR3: CASSFPPPGAKETQYF

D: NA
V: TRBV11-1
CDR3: CASSPTDGDYEQYF

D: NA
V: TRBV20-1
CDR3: CSAPDSHEQFF

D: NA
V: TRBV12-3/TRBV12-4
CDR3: CASSAHTDTQYF

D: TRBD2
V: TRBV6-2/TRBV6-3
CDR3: CASSSREGLGNEQFF

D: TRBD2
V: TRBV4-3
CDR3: CASSQPSGRGEETQYF

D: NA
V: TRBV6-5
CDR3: CASSFSGSPFYEQYF

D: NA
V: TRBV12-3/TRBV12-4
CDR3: CASSPPARQTYEQYF

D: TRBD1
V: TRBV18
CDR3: CASSTGQGINEQFF

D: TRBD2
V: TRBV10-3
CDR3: CAIRPLAGDENEQFF

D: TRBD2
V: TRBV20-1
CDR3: CSARVGSGRGETQYF

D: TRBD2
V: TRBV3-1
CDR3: CASSRGLDYEQYF

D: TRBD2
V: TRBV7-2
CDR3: CASSLMREVYNEQFF

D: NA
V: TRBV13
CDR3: CASSIGLRALTLHF

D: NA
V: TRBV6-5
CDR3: CASSYYGTHVDTQYF